This section outlines one T cell receptor beta chain sequence together with its context. This sample stems from a study of shared clonotypes between healthy human individuals. The V gene's germline CDR1 is MNHEY and CDR2 SVGAGI. This CDR3 is 14 amino acids long. V lost 7 bases, J lost 11 bases, and 21 bases lay in between. Sequencing was performed with immunoSEQ multiplex PCR; in TCRdb, only in-frame clones are kept and a portion is missing. Of roughly 2.1 million clones listed, 85% to 95% are singletons. Naive CD8 cells, CD45RO-negative and positively selected for CCR7, excluded terminally differentiated effector memory CD45RA+ cells.

This receptor was taken from a man between 18 and 35 years old in good health. Some clones in this sample may be carry-over from other donors' samples. Sequenced: naive CD8+ T cells from PBMCs. V usage is TRBV6-5 and J usage is TRBJ1-5; D not resolved. CDR3 DNA sequence: TGTGCCAGCACACGGGATTTGAGGATTGGGTCCCAGCATTTT. This translates into CASTRDLRIGSQHF.